This T cell receptor beta chain was sequenced for a study of blood T cells in healthy people across ages. For the second PCR, which ran for roughly 7 to 11 cycles, a sample-barcoded 5' primer and a J-beta primer mix were used. Researchers report that a template-switch adaptor with 12 random nucleotides tagged each cDNA molecule. One entry per CDR3 protein results from TCRdb running MiXCR on the 5' RACE reads. Found here are hundreds of thousands of distinct CDR3 sequences, more than 50% of them singletons; the top ten hold 25% to 30%. General study results and limits: Diversity was estimated from one million T cells, and these estimates were considered underestimates.

PBMCs, at least 7 million per sample, were isolated. The CDR3 extends over 13 amino acids. Germline CDR1 is MDHEN and CDR2 is SYDVKM. A remark on this clonotype: Its antigen is as yet unknown. A read error may be the cause here, since a much bigger clone is one base away.

V is TRBV28 and J is TRBJ2-5, with 7 nucleotides matching TRBD2. Matching the DNA end better, TRBJ2-7 makes the J call doubtful. Sequencing input: blood. This TCR derives from a man aged 40-49 years in good health. The CDR3 nucleotides read TGTGCCAGCAATCGACGGGGAGGGGACGAGCAGTACTTC. Translating it yields CASNRRGGDEQYF.